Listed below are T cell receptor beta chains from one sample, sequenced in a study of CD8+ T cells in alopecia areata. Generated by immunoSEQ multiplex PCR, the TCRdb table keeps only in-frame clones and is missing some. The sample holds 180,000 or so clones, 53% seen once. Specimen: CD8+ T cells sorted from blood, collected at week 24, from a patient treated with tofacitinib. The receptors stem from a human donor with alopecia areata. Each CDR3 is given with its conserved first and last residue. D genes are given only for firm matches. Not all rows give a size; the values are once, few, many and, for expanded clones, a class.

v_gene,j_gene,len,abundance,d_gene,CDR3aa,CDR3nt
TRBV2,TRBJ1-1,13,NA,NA,CASSYRGNTEAFF,TGTGCCAGCTCCTACCGGGGAAACACTGAAGCTTTCTTT
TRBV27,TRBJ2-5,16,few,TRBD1,CASSLGTGGRQETQYF,TGTGCCAGCAGTTTAGGGACAGGGGGTCGCCAAGAGACCCAGTACTTC
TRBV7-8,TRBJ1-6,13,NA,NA,CASRDFDNSPLHF,TGTGCCAGCAGAGATTTCGATAATTCACCCCTCCACTTT
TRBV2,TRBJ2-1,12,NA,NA,CAGTKPGGAGFF,TGTGCCGGGACTAAGCCAGGGGGCGCGGGGTTCTTC
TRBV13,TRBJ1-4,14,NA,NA,CASKLSGTNEKLFF,TGTGCCAGCAAGCTCTCGGGAACTAATGAAAAACTGTTTTTT
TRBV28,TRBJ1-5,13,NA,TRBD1,CASSSDREEPQHF,TGTGCCAGCAGCTCGGACAGGGAGGAGCCCCAGCATTTT
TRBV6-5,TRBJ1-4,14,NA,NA,CASRETGLNEKLFF,TGTGCCAGCCGCGAGACAGGCCTTAATGAAAAACTGTTTTTT
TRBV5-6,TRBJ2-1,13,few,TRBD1,CASSSGQGDEQFF,TGTGCCAGCAGCTCGGGACAGGGGGATGAGCAGTTCTTC
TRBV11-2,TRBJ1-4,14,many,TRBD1,CASSSGQANEKLFF,TGTGCCAGCAGCTCCGGACAGGCTAATGAAAAACTGTTTTTT
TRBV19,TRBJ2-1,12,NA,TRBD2,CATSPGGTGQFF,TGTGCCACCAGTCCCGGGGGGACGGGGCAGTTCTTC
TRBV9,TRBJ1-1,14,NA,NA,CASGPGVMNTEAFF,TGTGCCAGCGGACCAGGGGTCATGAACACTGAAGCTTTCTTT
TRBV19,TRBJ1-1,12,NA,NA,CASKFAGSEAFF,TGTGCCAGTAAATTTGCGGGAAGTGAAGCTTTCTTT
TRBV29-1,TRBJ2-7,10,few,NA,CSVVAGEQYF,TGCAGCGTTGTTGCGGGCGAGCAGTACTTC
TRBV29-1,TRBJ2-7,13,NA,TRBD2,CSVEGEGTYEQYF,TGCAGCGTTGAAGGGGAGGGGACCTACGAGCAGTACTTC
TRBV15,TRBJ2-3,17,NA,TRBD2,CATSIGLAGTLTDTQYF,TGTGCCACCAGCATCGGACTAGCGGGGACCCTCACAGATACGCAGTATTTT
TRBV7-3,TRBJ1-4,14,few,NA,CASFNSAPNEKLFF,TGTGCCAGCTTTAACAGCGCTCCTAATGAAAAACTGTTTTTT
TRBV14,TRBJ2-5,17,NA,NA,CASSHPEGLLYQETQYF,TGTGCCAGCAGCCACCCGGAAGGGCTGTTGTACCAAGAGACCCAGTACTTC
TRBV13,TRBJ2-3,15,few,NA,CASQGALAAADTQYF,TGTGCCAGCCAGGGTGCGTTAGCGGCGGCAGATACGCAGTATTTT
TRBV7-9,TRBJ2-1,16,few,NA,CASSLVGGRKRREQFF,TGTGCCAGCAGCTTAGTGGGGGGGCGGAAGCGCCGTGAGCAGTTCTTC
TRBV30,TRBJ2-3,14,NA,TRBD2,CAWGGLASTDTQYF,TGTGCCTGGGGGGGACTAGCCTCCACAGATACGCAGTATTTT
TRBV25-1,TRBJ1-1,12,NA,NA,CASSVATTEAFF,TGTGCCAGCAGTGTTGCCACTACTGAAGCTTTCTTT
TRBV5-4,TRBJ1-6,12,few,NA,CASSFQGMPLHF,TGTGCCAGCAGCTTTCAGGGCATGCCCCTCCACTTT
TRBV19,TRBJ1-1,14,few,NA,CASSPQAANTEAFF,TGTGCCAGTAGTCCTCAAGCCGCGAACACTGAAGCTTTCTTT
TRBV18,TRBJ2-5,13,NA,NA,CASSPAAGETQYF,TGTGCCAGCTCACCCGCCGCGGGGGAGACCCAGTACTTC
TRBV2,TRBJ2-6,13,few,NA,CASSAYGANVLTF,TGTGCCAGCAGTGCTTATGGGGCCAACGTCCTGACTTTC
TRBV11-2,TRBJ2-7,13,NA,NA,CASSPGVNYEQYF,TGTGCCAGCAGCCCGGGAGTAAACTACGAGCAGTACTTC
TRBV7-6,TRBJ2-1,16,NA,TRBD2,CASSLEGGGAHNEQFF,TGTGCCAGCAGCTTAGAGGGCGGGGGGGCCCACAATGAGCAGTTCTTC
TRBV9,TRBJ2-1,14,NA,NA,CASSAEGDVNEQFF,TGTGCCAGCAGCGCGGAGGGGGATGTGAATGAGCAGTTCTTC